This TCR beta chain was obtained from a study of shared clonotypes between healthy human individuals. Free of recent acute infections or vaccinations, the donors were healthy HIV-negative adults. Per the germline V gene, CDR1 is SEHNR and CDR2 is FQNEAQ (reference sequence). This CDR3 is 15 amino acids long. V gave up 5 bases and J gave up 2 bases, with 16 bases separating them. Generated by immunoSEQ multiplex PCR, the TCRdb table keeps only in-frame clones and is missing some. This sample has over a million clones, with 95% to 97% found just once. This chain links TRBV7-9 with TRBJ2-7, with D possibly matching TRBD2 (5 bases). The source is a man aged 25-45 years in good health. Sequences were obtained from naive CD4+ T cells sorted from blood. Subset specified: CD45RA+ positively selected. The CDR3 loop is CASSPLGRFTYEQYF. CDR3 nucleotide sequence: TGTGCCAGCAGCCCCCTTGGGAGATTCACCTACGAGCAGTACTTC.